The rows below give T cell receptor beta chains drawn from one sample of a study of early T cells in non-severe SARS-CoV-2 infection. In TCRdb, the 5' RACE reads were re-called with MiXCR into one record per CDR3 protein. Of some 81,000 distinct CDR3 sequences in the sample, roughly 9.4% were seen once. The sequencing input was whole blood. The receptors come from an adult who was a healthcare worker with PCR-confirmed SARS-CoV-2 infection or an uninfected control (not recorded which). The CDR3 runs from the conserved cysteine through the conserved F or W. Each record gives: V gene, clone size, D gene, J gene, CDR3 protein, CDR3 DNA. D genes are given only for firm matches. Where a row states a size, it is once, few, many or the class of an expanded clone; other rows omit it.

>TRBV20-1|many|NA|TRBJ1-3
CSASLGNTIYF
TGCAGTGCTAGTCTTGGAAACACCATATATTTT
>TRBV5-1|few|TRBD1|TRBJ2-1
CASSSGTDNYNEQFF
TGCGCCAGCAGCTCTGGGACAGACAACTACAATGAGCAGTTCTTC
>TRBV7-3|few|NA|TRBJ2-1
CASSFSRSEQFF
TGTGCCAGCAGCTTTTCTAGGAGTGAGCAGTTCTTC
>TRBV20-1|NA|TRBD2|TRBJ2-7
CSARRTSGAPYEQYF
TGCAGTGCTAGAAGGACTAGCGGGGCTCCCTACGAGCAGTACTTC
>TRBV7-2|few|NA|TRBJ1-2
CASSLADPNYGYTF
TGTGCCAGCAGCTTAGCCGACCCGAACTATGGCTACACCTTC
>TRBV6-4|NA|TRBD2|TRBJ2-1
CASSRTSGIPYNEQFF
TGTGCCAGCAGTAGGACTAGCGGGATCCCCTACAATGAGCAGTTCTTC
>TRBV27|many|TRBD2|TRBJ2-5
CASRRSIAGGGETQYF
TGTGCCAGCAGAAGGTCGATAGCGGGAGGGGGGGAGACCCAGTACTTC
>TRBV5-1|many|TRBD1|TRBJ1-6
CASSLVGTAFNSPLHF
TGCGCCAGCAGCTTGGTAGGGACAGCCTTTAATTCACCCCTCCACTTT
>TRBV20-1|few|NA|TRBJ1-3
CSARDVGSSGNTIYF
TGCAGTGCTAGGGACGTAGGATCCTCTGGAAACACCATATATTTT
>TRBV29-1|NA|TRBD1|TRBJ1-1
CSVDRGTEAFF
TGCAGCGTTGACAGGGGGACTGAAGCTTTCTTT
>TRBV7-9|many|TRBD1|TRBJ1-1
CASSLGGQGVEAFF
TGTGCCAGCAGCTTAGGTGGACAGGGGGTGGAAGCTTTCTTT
>TRBV10-1|few|TRBD2|TRBJ2-3
CASSESLAGAGTQYF
TGCGCCAGCAGTGAGTCGCTAGCGGGAGCAGGCACGCAGTATTTT
>TRBV9|NA|NA|TRBJ2-2
CASSVRRAGELFF
TGTGCCAGCAGCGTAAGGAGGGCCGGGGAGCTGTTTTTT
>TRBV6-1|NA|TRBD1|TRBJ2-4
CASTEQTGTAVKNIRYF
TGTGCCAGCACCGAACAGACAGGGACGGCCGTTAAAAACATTCGGTACTTC
>TRBV5-4|NA|TRBD1|TRBJ2-7
CASSKTGALSYEQYF
TGTGCCAGCAGCAAGACAGGGGCGCTCTCCTACGAGCAGTACTTC
>TRBV2|NA|TRBD1|TRBJ1-2
CASSARDRANYGYTF
TGTGCCAGCAGTGCAAGGGACAGGGCTAACTATGGCTACACCTTC
>TRBV20-1|few|TRBD2|TRBJ2-7
CSSYGTSGSYEQYF
TGCAGCTCTTACGGGACTAGCGGCTCCTACGAGCAGTACTTC
>TRBV7-8|many|TRBD2|TRBJ2-1
CASSVTSGMPDEQFF
TGTGCCAGCAGCGTGACTAGCGGGATGCCGGATGAGCAGTTCTTC
>TRBV5-1|many|TRBD1|TRBJ2-3
CASSLMGTGGADTQYF
TGCGCCAGCAGCTTAATGGGGACAGGGGGCGCAGATACGCAGTATTTT
>TRBV20-1|NA|NA|TRBJ1-2
CSARPTANYGYTF
TGCAGTGCCAGGCCGACAGCCAACTATGGCTACACCTTC
>TRBV11-2|NA|NA|TRBJ2-3
CASSRMGERDTQYF
TGTGCCAGCAGCCGGATGGGCGAGCGGGATACGCAGTATTTT
>TRBV12-3/TRBV12-4|few|NA|TRBJ2-2
CASSPPGPRLFF
TGTGCCAGCAGTCCCCCCGGCCCTCGGCTGTTTTTT
>TRBV4-1|NA|NA|TRBJ2-3
CASSQGDYTQYF
TGCGCCAGCAGCCAAGGGGACTATACGCAGTATTTT
>TRBV12-3/TRBV12-4|few|NA|TRBJ2-3
CASSFPTGTSTDTQYF
TGTGCCAGCAGTTTCCCGACAGGAACTAGCACAGATACGCAGTATTTT
>TRBV5-1|many|TRBD2|TRBJ2-3
CASSSVAGGPGDTQYF
TGCGCCAGCAGCTCCGTAGCGGGAGGGCCTGGAGATACGCAGTATTTT
>TRBV7-9|NA|TRBD1|TRBJ2-5
CASSSGQLQETQYF
TGTGCCAGCAGCTCGGGACAGCTCCAAGAGACCCAGTACTTC